The table lists the clone carrying this TCR beta chain with a count of one. Its antigen is unidentified. The method was immunoSEQ multiplex PCR; TCRdb's version includes in-frame clones alone and lacks a portion of them. Here the sample spans about 140,000 clones, 80% to 95% being singletons. This entry is derived from a study of T cell responses to AZD1222 COVID-19 vaccine. General study points: Compared with day 0, the breadth and depth of the Spike-specific TCR repertoire rose significantly after two doses of AZD1222. Reportedly, close to half of spike-specific TCRs are directed against unmutated variant regions.

Germline values: CDR1 SNHLY, CDR2 FYNNEI. This CDR3 is 15 amino acids long. The V and J ends lost 8 bases and 0 bases, in that order; junction bases with no gene match: 7. The origin of this receptor is an adult who received the AZD1222 COVID-19 vaccine. V is TRBV2 and J is TRBJ1-5, with TRBD1 identical over 7 bases. The specimen comprised peripheral blood, sampled 28 days after the second AZD1222 dose. In DNA, the CDR3 is TGTGCCAGCGAGGGGGCCGGTGGTAGCAATCAGCCCCAGCATTTT. The encoded protein is CASEGAGGSNQPQHF.